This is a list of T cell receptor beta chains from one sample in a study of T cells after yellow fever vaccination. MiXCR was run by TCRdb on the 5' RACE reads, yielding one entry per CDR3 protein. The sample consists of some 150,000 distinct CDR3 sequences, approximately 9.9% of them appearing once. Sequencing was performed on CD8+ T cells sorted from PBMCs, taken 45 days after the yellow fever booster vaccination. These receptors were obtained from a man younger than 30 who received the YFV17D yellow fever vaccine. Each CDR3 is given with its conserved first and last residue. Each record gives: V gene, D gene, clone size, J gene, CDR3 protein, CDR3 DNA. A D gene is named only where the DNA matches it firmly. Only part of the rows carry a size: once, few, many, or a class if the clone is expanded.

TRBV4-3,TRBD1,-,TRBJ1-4,CASSPTLTGGSATNEKLFF,TGCGCCAGCAGCCCTACCTTGACAGGGGGCTCTGCAACTAATGAAAAACTGTTTTTT
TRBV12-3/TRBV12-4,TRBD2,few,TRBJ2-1,CASILAGVPFGEQFF,TGTGCCAGCATACTAGCGGGGGTCCCCTTCGGCGAGCAGTTCTTC
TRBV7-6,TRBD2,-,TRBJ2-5,CASSLDPSGDPRETQYF,TGTGCCAGCAGCTTAGATCCTAGCGGGGACCCAAGGGAGACCCAGTACTTC
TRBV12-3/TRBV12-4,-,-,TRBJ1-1,CASSPRELGDTEAFF,TGTGCCAGCAGTCCACGGGAGTTGGGGGACACTGAAGCTTTCTTT
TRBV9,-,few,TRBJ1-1,CASSVAVPGPNTEAFF,TGTGCCAGCAGCGTAGCTGTTCCAGGCCCAAACACTGAAGCTTTCTTT
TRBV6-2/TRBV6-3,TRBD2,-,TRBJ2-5,CASSQLPWRGGAEETQYF,TGTGCCAGCAGCCAATTACCATGGCGCGGGGGGGCCGAAGAGACCCAGTACTTC
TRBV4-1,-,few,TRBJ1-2,CASSHIHGYTF,TGCGCCAGCAGTCATATACATGGCTACACCTTC
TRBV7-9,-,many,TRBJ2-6,CASSFAGANVLTF,TGTGCCAGCAGCTTCGCCGGGGCCAACGTCCTGACTTTC
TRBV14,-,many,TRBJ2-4,CASSHSTTVGGHKNIQYF,TGTGCCAGCAGCCATTCAACTACCGTCGGCGGACACAAAAACATTCAGTACTTC
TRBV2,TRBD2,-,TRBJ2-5,CASSTRPPGTSGETQYF,TGTGCCAGCAGTACCAGGCCCCCGGGGACTAGCGGCGAGACCCAGTACTTC
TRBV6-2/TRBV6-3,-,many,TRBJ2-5,CASQLAVEETQYF,TGTGCCAGTCAACTAGCTGTAGAAGAGACCCAGTACTTC
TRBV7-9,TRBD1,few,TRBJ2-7,CASSSNDRGLYEQYF,TGTGCCAGCAGCTCCAACGACAGGGGCCTCTACGAGCAGTACTTC
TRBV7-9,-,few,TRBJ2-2,CASSFLGTGELFF,TGTGCCAGCAGCTTCCTTGGCACCGGGGAGCTGTTTTTT
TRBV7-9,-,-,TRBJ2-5,CASSLRNPGQTQYF,TGTGCCAGCAGCTTACGGAACCCCGGGCAGACCCAGTACTTC
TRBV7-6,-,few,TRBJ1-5,CASSFGEGQPQHF,TGTGCCAGCAGCTTTGGGGAGGGGCAGCCCCAGCATTTT
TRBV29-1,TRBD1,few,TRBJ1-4,CSVGTGRSNEKLFF,TGCAGCGTTGGGACAGGGAGGTCTAATGAAAAACTGTTTTTT
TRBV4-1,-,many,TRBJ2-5,CASSLYHLTDDQYF,TGCGCCAGCAGCCTTTACCATCTAACTGACGACCAGTACTTC
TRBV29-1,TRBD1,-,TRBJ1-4,CSAYRDRDTQLFF,TGCAGCGCCTACCGGGACAGAGATACCCAACTGTTTTTT
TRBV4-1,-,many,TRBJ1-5,CASSQRRVSNQPQHF,TGCGCCAGCAGCCAACGCAGGGTTAGCAATCAGCCCCAGCATTTT
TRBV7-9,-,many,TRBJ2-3,CASSPRGAKKDTQYF,TGTGCCAGCAGCCCACGCGGGGCCAAGAAAGATACGCAGTATTTT
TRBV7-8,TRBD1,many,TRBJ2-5,CASSLGTGQETQYF,TGTGCCAGCAGCCTCGGGACAGGGCAAGAGACCCAGTACTTC
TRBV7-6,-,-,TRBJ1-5,CASSLGAMDIQPQHF,TGTGCCAGCAGCTTAGGGGCCATGGACATTCAGCCCCAGCATTTT
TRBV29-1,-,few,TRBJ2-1,CSVEGGKVSYNEQFF,TGCAGCGTTGAAGGGGGGAAGGTGTCTTACAATGAGCAGTTCTTC
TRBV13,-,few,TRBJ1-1,CASSSQPGPNTEAFF,TGTGCCAGCAGCTCCCAGCCTGGACCGAACACTGAAGCTTTCTTT